The 3 T cell receptor beta chains presented below share a single source sample, sequenced in a study of radiotherapy plus CTLA-4 blockade in lung cancer listed by TCRdb under 2018. Receptor libraries were prepared by the immunoSEQ multiplex PCR assay. TCRdb re-hosts the immuneACCESS table, in-frame sequences only. Its copies lack some clones; in the studies checked, an unresolved V gene accounts for under half of them, and the cause for the rest is not known. Recorded for this sample are more than 90,000 clones; 85% to 90% of them occurred a single time. The ten largest clones take up roughly 4.9% of the sample. The sequencing used peripheral blood, collected from a patient treated with radiotherapy plus ipilimumab. These receptors came from a human donor with non-small cell lung cancer that progressed on radiotherapy plus ipilimumab.

The V call is TRBV7-9, the J call TRBJ2-7; TRBD2 is a possible D gene (5 bases). The V gene lost 1 base and the J gene lost 2 bases, with 9 bases spanning the gap. Per the germline V gene, CDR1 is SEHNR and CDR2 is FQNEAQ (reference sequence). The CDR3 loop spans 14 amino acids. The CDR3 is CASSLGSGAYEQYF. The CDR3 nucleotides are TGTGCCAGCAGCTTAGGCTCCGGGGCCTACGAGCAGTACTTC.

V is TRBV7-6 and J is TRBJ1-2; D possibly corresponds to TRBD1 (6 bases). The CDR3 is made up of 16 amino acids. V dropped 4 bases and J dropped 0 bases, with 15 bases sitting between them. CDR1 and CDR2 (germline): SGHVS, FNYEAQ. CDR3 sequence: CASSSRTVRTNYGYTF. The CDR3 nucleotides are TGTGCCAGCAGCTCACGGACAGTCAGAACTAACTATGGCTACACCTTC.

This clone was recorded only once. The CDR3 is CASSSGQVNEKLFF. In DNA, the CDR3 is TGTGCCAGCAGCTCGGGACAGGTTAATGAAAAACTGTTTTTT. J is TRBJ1-4 and V is TRBV7-9, with TRBD1 identical over 8 bases. The CDR3 consists of 14 residues. CDR1 is SEHNR, CDR2 FQNEAQ, per germline (reference sequence). Losses at the gene ends were 4 bases for V and 4 bases for J; bases not matched to a gene: 2.